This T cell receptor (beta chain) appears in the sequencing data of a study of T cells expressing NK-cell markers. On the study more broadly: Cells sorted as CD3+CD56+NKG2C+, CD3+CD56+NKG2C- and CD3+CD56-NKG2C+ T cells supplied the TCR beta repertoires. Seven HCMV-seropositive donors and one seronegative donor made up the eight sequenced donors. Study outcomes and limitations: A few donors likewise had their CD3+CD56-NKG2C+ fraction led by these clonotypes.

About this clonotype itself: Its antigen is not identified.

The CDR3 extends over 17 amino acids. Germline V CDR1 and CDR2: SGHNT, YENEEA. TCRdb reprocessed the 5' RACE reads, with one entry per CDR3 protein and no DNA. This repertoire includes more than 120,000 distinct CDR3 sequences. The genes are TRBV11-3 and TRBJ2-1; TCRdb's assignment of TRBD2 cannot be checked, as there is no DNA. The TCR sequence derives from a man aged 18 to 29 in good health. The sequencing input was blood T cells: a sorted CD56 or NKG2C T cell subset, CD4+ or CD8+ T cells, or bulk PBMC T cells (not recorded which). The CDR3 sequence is CASSLGRGGLAGNEQFF.